The 7 T cell receptor beta chains below come from one sample, sequenced in a study of OX40 agonist ivuxolimab in advanced cancers. The receptor library was made with the immunoSEQ multiplex PCR assay. In TCRdb, the immuneACCESS table is reduced to in-frame sequences with V and J assigned. These tables do not hold every clone; where another copy was compared, an unresolved V gene accounts for under half, and the others remain unexplained. The sample records just over 90,000 clones, more than 75% of which are singletons. About 0.89% of the sample is held by the ten biggest clonotypes. The material was CD4+ or CD8+ T cells sorted from blood, obtained in a trial of the OX40 agonist ivuxolimab. The receptors were gathered from an adult with an advanced solid tumor such as melanoma, head and neck, liver or kidney cancer.

V usage is TRBV29-1 and J usage is TRBJ1-2, with D maybe TRBD1 (5 bases). The CDR3 has 15 amino acids. Germline CDR1 SQVTM, CDR2 ANQGSEA. V was clipped by 1 base and J by 2 bases, with 14 bases between them. CDR3 in DNA: TGCAGCGTTGAAGGGGACCAGGCGTCCAACTATGGCTACACCTTC. The encoded protein is CSVEGDQASNYGYTF.

This chain connects TRBV4-3 to TRBJ1-5, with a tentative D call TRBD1 (6 bases). Germline CDR1 is LGHNA and CDR2 is YSLEER. CDR3 length: 18 residues. Trimming pared 0 bases from V and 7 bases from J, leaving 22 bases between. The CDR3 here is CASSQDILSSGDGQPQHF. CDR3 nucleotides: TGCGCCAGCAGCCAAGATATATTGAGTTCAGGGGACGGGCAGCCCCAGCATTTT.

J is TRBJ2-5 and V is TRBV18; D is unresolved. The V gene lost 0 bases and the J gene lost 5 bases, with 10 bases spanning the gap. This CDR3 region has 14 residues. Germline values: CDR1 KGHSH, CDR2 LQKENI. The CDR3 region is CASSPPDVRETQYF. The CDR3 DNA reads as TGTGCCAGCTCACCACCTGACGTTAGGGAGACCCAGTACTTC.

The rearrangement joins TRBV15 to TRBJ1-1, with D possibly TRBD1 on 5 matching bases. The germline V gene encodes CDR1 LNHNV and CDR2 YYDKDF (reference sequence). Trimming removed 3 bases from V and 1 base from J, with 9 bases in between. CDR3 length: 14 amino acids. DNA for the CDR3: TGTGCCACCAGCAGGGGGACGTGGAACACTGAAGCTTTCTTT. Translated: CATSRGTWNTEAFF.

The chain has TRBV5-1 and TRBJ2-3, with TRBD2 matching over 10 bases. CDR3 length: 15 amino acids. Germline V gene sequence: CDR1 SGHRS, CDR2 YFSETQ. Trimming at V came to 4 bases and at J to 2 bases, leaving 4 bases not matched to a gene. The CDR3 DNA follows: TGCGCCAGCAGCAGACTAGCGGGTAACACAGATACGCAGTATTTT. This encodes CASSRLAGNTDTQYF.

This clone has a handful of counts. The sample carries other DNA sequences with the same CDR3. The J gene is TRBJ2-7, the V gene TRBV10-2; a weak D match, TRBD1 (7 bases). V lost 6 bases and J 6 bases, leaving 24 bases between the germline ends. The CDR3 extends over 16 amino acids. Germline lookup yields CDR1 WSHSY and CDR2 SAAADI. The CDR3 coding sequence is TGCGCCAGCAGACCTATAGGGGGCAGGGGGAGGAGCGAGCAGTACTTC. This gives the protein CASRPIGGRGRSEQYF.

V is TRBV30 and J is TRBJ2-5; 8 bases match TRBD1. J lost 1 base, V lost 2 bases, and 3 bases had no gene match. This CDR3 is 14 amino acids long. CDR1 is GTSNPN and CDR2 is SVGIG in the germline V gene (reference sequence). The CDR3: CAWSTGTGQETQYF. Here the CDR3 DNA reads TGTGCCTGGAGTACCGGGACAGGCCAAGAGACCCAGTACTTC.